This TCR beta chain was retrieved from a study of radiotherapy plus CTLA-4 blockade in lung cancer. The CDR3 loop spans 16 amino acids. Germline V gene data show CDR1 as SNHLY and CDR2 as FYNNEI. V shed 5 bases and J shed 5 bases, with 20 bases lying between them. Sequencing was performed with immunoSEQ multiplex PCR; in TCRdb, only in-frame clones are kept and a portion is missing. Altogether more than 75,000 clones are present, more than 75% being singletons, with the ten largest covering about 0.95%. Focal radiation plus CTLA-4 blockade with ipilimumab was administered to patients who had chemo-refractory metastatic non-small-cell lung cancer.

Sequenced here: peripheral blood, sampled from a patient treated with radiotherapy plus ipilimumab. This rearrangement joins TRBV2 to TRBJ2-3; D may be TRBD1 or TRBD2 (5 bases each). The origin of this receptor is a human donor with non-small cell lung cancer who had stable disease on radiotherapy plus ipilimumab. The CDR3 region is CASSLSSGARVDTQYF. In nucleotides, the CDR3 is TGTGCCAGCAGTTTATCGTCCGGGGCTCGGGTAGATACGCAGTATTTT.